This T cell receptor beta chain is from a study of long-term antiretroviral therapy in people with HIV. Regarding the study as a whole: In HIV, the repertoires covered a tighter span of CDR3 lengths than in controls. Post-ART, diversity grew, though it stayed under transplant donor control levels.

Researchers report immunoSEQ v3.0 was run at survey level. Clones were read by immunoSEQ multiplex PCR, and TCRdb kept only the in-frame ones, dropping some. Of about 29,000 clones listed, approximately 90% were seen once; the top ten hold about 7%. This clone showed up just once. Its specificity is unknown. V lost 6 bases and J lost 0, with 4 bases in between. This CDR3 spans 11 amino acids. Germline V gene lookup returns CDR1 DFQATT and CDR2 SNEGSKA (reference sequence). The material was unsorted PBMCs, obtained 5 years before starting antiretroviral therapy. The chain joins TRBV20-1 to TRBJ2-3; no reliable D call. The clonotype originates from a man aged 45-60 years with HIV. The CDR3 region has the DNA TGCAGTGCCGAGAGCACAGATACGCAGTATTTT. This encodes CSAESTDTQYF.